This TCR beta chain was found in a study of beta chain features in type 1 diabetes. Broader study findings: Shortening that was moderate but significant affected the TCRB CDR3s of Type 1 diabetes patients in all four CD4+ subsets.

The V gene's germline CDR1 is GTSNPN and CDR2 SVGIG (reference sequence). The CDR3 contains 16 residues. J lost 0 bases, V lost 0 bases, and 4 bases had no gene match. As regards this clone: No antigen is known for it.

The whole isolated RNA underwent reverse transcription, so sequencing captured expressed TCRB transcripts. Profiling relied on immunoSEQ multiplex PCR, and the TCRdb table lists in-frame clones only, not all of them. The sample contains some 330,000 clones, 10% to 15% of which appear only once. This receptor was identified in a woman under 30 with type 1 diabetes. Sample: naive CD4+ T cells from blood. This chain uses TRBV30 with TRBJ2-1; 8 nucleotides align to TRBD2. The CDR3 spells CAWSVGGTSSYNEQFF. The CDR3 DNA sequence: TGTGCCTGGAGTGTTGGTGGGACTAGCTCCTACAATGAGCAGTTCTTC. The whole variable domain, filled in from reference TRBV30 and TRBJ2-1, reads SQTIHQWPATLVQPVGSPLSLECTVEGTSNPNLYWYRQAAGRGLQLLFYSVGIGQISSEVPQNLSASRPQDRQFILSSKKLLLSDSGFYLCAWSVGGTSSYNEQFFGPGTRLTVL.